Listed here are 23 T cell receptor beta chains from one sample, sequenced in a study of cytomegalovirus exposure and HLA in healthy donors. PCR amplification relied on 60 Vbeta primers (plus 13 Jbeta primers). The repertoire was sequenced with immunoSEQ multiplex PCR; TCRdb's copy has only in-frame clones and lacks some. This sample has 120,000 to 150,000 clones, with roughly 74% found just once. The sequencing input was PBMCs. The origin of the receptors is a man aged 35 to 55 in good health and CMV-seronegative.

The rearrangement joins TRBV5-5 to TRBJ2-4; 10 nucleotides line up with TRBD1. The V gene's germline CDR1 is SGHKS and CDR2 YYEKEE (reference sequence). The CDR3 is made up of 17 amino acids. V trimming: 3 bases; J trimming: 7 bases; junction bases outside the gene matches: 13. The chain's CDR3 is CASSSGEVWDRGNIQYF. The CDR3 DNA is TGTGCCAGCAGCTCTGGTGAGGTCTGGGACAGGGGTAACATTCAGTACTTC.

The CDR3 sequence is CASSLGGQGYDTEAFF. The CDR3 DNA is TGTGCCAGCAGCCTCGGGGGACAGGGGTACGACACTGAAGCTTTCTTT. This chain joins TRBV4-2 and TRBJ1-1, with 10 bases identical to TRBD1. The germline CDR1 and CDR2 sequences are LGHNA and YNFKEQ. Germline trimming cut 4 bases from V and 3 bases from J; bases unmatched to any gene: 8. The CDR3 is 16 residues long.

J is TRBJ1-2 and V is TRBV2; D perhaps matches TRBD1 (5 bases). Germline assignment: CDR1 SNHLY and CDR2 FYNNEI. The CDR3 extends over 15 amino acids. Between the trimmed V and J ends, which lost 1 base and 2 bases, there was a span of 11 bases. The CDR3 region has the DNA TGTGCCAGCAGTGAAGTACCGGACACGAACTATGGCTACACCTTC. This encodes CASSEVPDTNYGYTF. Together with reference TRBV2 and TRBJ1-2, the CDR3 gives the full variable domain: EPEVTQTPSHQVTQMGQEVILRCVPISNHLYFYWYRQILGQKVEFLVSFYNNEISEKSEIFDDQFSVERPDGSNFTLKIRSTKLEDSAMYFCASSEVPDTNYGYTFGSGTRLTVV.

V usage is TRBV7-6 and J usage is TRBJ2-3; D possibly corresponds to TRBD1 (6 bases). The germline V gene has CDR1 SGHVS and CDR2 FNYEAQ. V lost 5 bases, J lost 5 bases, and 20 bases lay in between. CDR3 length: 16 residues. The CDR3 protein is CASSPDSPFEEDTQYF. CDR3 DNA: TGTGCCAGCAGCCCGGACAGCCCTTTTGAGGAAGATACGCAGTATTTT. Full variable domain (outside the CDR3, taken from reference TRBV7-6 and TRBJ2-3): GAGVSQSPRYKVTKRGQDVALRCDPISGHVSLYWYRQALGQGPEFLTYFNYEAQQDKSGLPNDRFSAERPEGSISTLTIQRTEQRDSAMYRCASSPDSPFEEDTQYFGPGTRLTVL.

The rearrangement links TRBV5-6 to TRBJ1-2; D perhaps matches TRBD1 (5 bases). The V end was cut by 3 bases, the J end by 3 bases, with 15 bases between. The CDR3 spans 15 residues. CDR1 and CDR2 from the germline V gene are SGHDT and YYEEEE. The CDR3 nucleotides are TGTGCCAGCAGCTCCCTACCACGGGGGGACTATGGCTACACCTTC. Its protein is CASSSLPRGDYGYTF.

This clone came up once. This chain connects TRBV2 to TRBJ2-3, with 10 positions matching TRBD2. The V and J ends lost 4 bases and 6 bases, in that order; junction bases with no gene match: 16. In germline, CDR1 is SNHLY, CDR2 FYNNEI. This CDR3 has 18 residues. For the CDR3, the DNA is TGTGCCAGCAGTGTTTCCGAGACTAGCGGGCCTACGCTGGATACGCAGTATTTT. Its translation: CASSVSETSGPTLDTQYF.

This chain connects TRBV7-9 to TRBJ2-1, with 10 bases matching TRBD2. Trimming took 5 bases from V and 6 from J; bases not matched to a gene: 10. The CDR3 spans 16 residues. Germline V gene data show CDR1 as SEHNR and CDR2 as FQNEAQ (reference sequence). The CDR3, as DNA: TGTGCCAGCAGCCCACGAACGGGACTAGCGCTCAATGAGCAGTTCTTC. It yields the protein CASSPRTGLALNEQFF.

The chain employs TRBV2 and TRBJ2-4, with D uncertain. Per germline, CDR1 SNHLY and CDR2 FYNNEI. V lost 7 bases, J lost 5 bases, and 12 bases lay in between. The CDR3 extends over 13 amino acids. CDR3 DNA sequence: TGTGCCAGCAATAGTGGGCGCCAAAACATTCAGTACTTC. It yields the protein CASNSGRQNIQYF. Variable domain in full (rest from reference TRBV2 and TRBJ2-4): EPEVTQTPSHQVTQMGQEVILRCVPISNHLYFYWYRQILGQKVEFLVSFYNNEISEKSEIFDDQFSVERPDGSNFTLKIRSTKLEDSAMYFCASNSGRQNIQYFGAGTRLSVL.

The rearrangement joins TRBV4-1 to TRBJ1-1; unclear D gene. This CDR3 has 15 amino acids. Germline CDR1 reads MGHRA; CDR2 reads YSYEKL. The V gene lost 0 bases and the J gene lost 2 bases, with 10 bases spanning the gap. This CDR3 is CASSQEEGFNTEAFF. CDR3 nucleotides: TGCGCCAGCAGCCAAGAGGAGGGTTTTAACACTGAAGCTTTCTTT.

This sequence joins TRBV5-6 and TRBJ1-6; 10 bases line up with TRBD1. The V segment lost 0 bases and the J segment 5 bases; nucleotides outside the gene matches: 5. Germline V gene data show CDR1 as SGHDT and CDR2 as YYEEEE. This CDR3 spans 17 amino acids. The CDR3 reads CASSLAGTGDHNSPLHF. CDR3 DNA: TGTGCCAGCAGCTTGGCCGGGACAGGGGATCATAATTCACCCCTCCACTTT.

The V call is TRBV16, the J call TRBJ2-7; D not resolved. The V gene's germline CDR1 is KGHSY and CDR2 FQNENV. The V and J ends lost 3 bases and 1 base respectively, with 13 bases between them. The CDR3 spans 15 residues. The CDR3 region has the DNA TGTGCCAGCAGCCATCCTGCGCAGGTATCCTACGAGCAGTACTTC. Its translation is CASSHPAQVSYEQYF.

The genes are TRBV7-9 and TRBJ2-3; D is uncertain. V was pared by 3 bases and J by 0 bases, with 10 bases between. The V gene's germline CDR1 is SEHNR and CDR2 FQNEAQ (reference sequence). The CDR3 runs to 15 residues. The CDR3 bases are TGTGCCAGCAGCTTGAATCCGGGTAGCACAGATACGCAGTATTTT. Its translation is CASSLNPGSTDTQYF.

This clone turned up a few times. This sequence joins TRBV19 and TRBJ2-7; 8 bases align to TRBD1. Germline V lookup: CDR1 LNHDA, CDR2 SQIVND (reference sequence). V trimming: 6 bases; J trimming: 5 bases; junction bases outside the gene matches: 3. This CDR3 is built from 12 residues. The chain's CDR3 is CASSLQGDEQYF. In DNA, the CDR3 is TGTGCCAGTAGCCTACAGGGGGACGAGCAGTACTTC.

In DNA form, the CDR3 reads TGCGCCAGCAGCTTGTTTATGAACACTGAAGCTTTCTTT. Translated: CASSLFMNTEAFF. The chain couples TRBV5-1 to TRBJ1-1; no reliable D call. Between the trimmed V and J ends, which lost 1 base and 0 bases, there was a span of 4 bases. The CDR3 spans 13 residues. Germline V gene sequence: CDR1 SGHRS, CDR2 YFSETQ.

The chain uses TRBV7-9 and TRBJ1-6; 10 bases agree with TRBD1. This CDR3 is 16 amino acids long. Per the germline V gene, CDR1 is SEHNR and CDR2 is FQNEAQ (reference sequence). Germline trimming cut 5 bases from V and 7 bases from J; bases unmatched to any gene: 8. The chain's CDR3 is CASSLGTGDPNSPLHF. CDR3 bases: TGTGCCAGCAGCCTCGGGACAGGGGACCCAAATTCACCCCTCCACTTT. The entire variable domain, with the rest obtained from reference TRBV7-9 and TRBJ1-6, is as follows: DTGVSQNPRHKITKRGQNVTFRCDPISEHNRLYWYRQTLGQGPEFLTYFQNEAQLEKSRLLSDRFSAERPKGSFSTLEIQRTEQGDSAMYLCASSLGTGDPNSPLHFGNGTRLTVT.

The rearrangement links TRBV5-6 to TRBJ2-3, with 9 nucleotides matching TRBD2. The CDR3 runs to 17 residues. Germline lookup yields CDR1 SGHDT and CDR2 YYEEEE. V was pared by 3 bases and J by 0 bases, with 8 bases of the junction left unmatched. In DNA form, the CDR3 reads TGTGCCAGCAGCTCTCTAGCGGGGACCCCTAGCACAGATACGCAGTATTTT. Translating gives CASSSLAGTPSTDTQYF.

J is TRBJ1-1 and V is TRBV4-2; a weak D match, TRBD1 (5 bases). V lost 4 bases and J lost 8, with 14 bases in between. The CDR3 covers 13 residues. CDR1 and CDR2 from the germline V gene are LGHNA and YNFKEQ. The CDR3 loop is CASSPITGSEAFF. The CDR3 DNA reads as TGTGCCAGCAGCCCAATAACAGGCAGCGAAGCTTTCTTT.

This sequence joins TRBV7-3 and TRBJ2-2; 7 bases align to TRBD1. Germline values: CDR1 SGHTA, CDR2 FQGTGA. The V and J ends lost 5 bases and 2 bases, in that order; junction bases with no gene match: 5. The CDR3 extends over 15 amino acids. CDR3 amino acids: CASSLTGVNTGELFF. In nucleotides, the CDR3 is TGTGCCAGCAGCCTTACAGGGGTTAACACCGGGGAGCTGTTTTTT.

The chain is built from TRBV13 and TRBJ2-4, with D maybe TRBD1 (7 bases). Germline V lookup: CDR1 PRHDT, CDR2 FYEKMQ (reference sequence). The CDR3 runs 15 residues. The ends were cut back, 8 bases at V and 1 base at J, with 15 bases in the middle. The CDR3 bases are TGTGCCAGCCAGGGGGGAACCACCGCCAAAAACATTCAGTACTTC. It yields the protein CASQGGTTAKNIQYF.

This clone has only a few counts. The V and J genes are TRBV10-3 and TRBJ1-1, with 7 positions matching TRBD1. V shed 6 bases and J 0 bases; nucleotides not matched to a gene: 4. This CDR3 has 14 residues. Germline V gene lookup returns CDR1 ENHRY and CDR2 SYGVKD. CDR3 coding DNA: TGTGCCATCAGCCCGGGACAGATGAACACTGAAGCTTTCTTT. It is translated as CAISPGQMNTEAFF.

The chain carries TRBV9 and TRBJ1-3; D is undetermined. Germline CDR1 is SGDLS and CDR2 is YYNGEE. Trimming left V 0 bases short and J 0 bases short, with 10 bases between. The CDR3 has 16 amino acids. CDR3 DNA sequence: TGTGCCAGCAGCGTAGTAGATTCAAGCTCTGGAAACACCATATATTTT. Amino acids: CASSVVDSSSGNTIYF.

This clone occurred once. This chain joins TRBV6-5 and TRBJ2-5, with a tentative D call TRBD2 (5 bases). Trimming cost V 7 bases and J 1 base, with 16 bases left between them. Germline CDR1 reads MNHEY; CDR2 reads SVGAGI. The CDR3 runs 15 residues. The chain's CDR3 is CASTSLGGTQETQYF. DNA of the CDR3: TGTGCCAGCACTAGCCTTGGAGGCACCCAAGAGACCCAGTACTTC.

This clone was picked up one time. The J gene is TRBJ2-5, the V gene TRBV21-1; the table's D call, TRBD1, has no DNA check behind it. TRBV21-1 is recorded as a pseudogene. The CDR3 sequence is 13 residues long. DNA for the CDR3: TGTGCCAGCAGCAAATGGCGCAGGGTGTCCCAGTACTTC. This sequence encodes CASSKWRRVSQYF.